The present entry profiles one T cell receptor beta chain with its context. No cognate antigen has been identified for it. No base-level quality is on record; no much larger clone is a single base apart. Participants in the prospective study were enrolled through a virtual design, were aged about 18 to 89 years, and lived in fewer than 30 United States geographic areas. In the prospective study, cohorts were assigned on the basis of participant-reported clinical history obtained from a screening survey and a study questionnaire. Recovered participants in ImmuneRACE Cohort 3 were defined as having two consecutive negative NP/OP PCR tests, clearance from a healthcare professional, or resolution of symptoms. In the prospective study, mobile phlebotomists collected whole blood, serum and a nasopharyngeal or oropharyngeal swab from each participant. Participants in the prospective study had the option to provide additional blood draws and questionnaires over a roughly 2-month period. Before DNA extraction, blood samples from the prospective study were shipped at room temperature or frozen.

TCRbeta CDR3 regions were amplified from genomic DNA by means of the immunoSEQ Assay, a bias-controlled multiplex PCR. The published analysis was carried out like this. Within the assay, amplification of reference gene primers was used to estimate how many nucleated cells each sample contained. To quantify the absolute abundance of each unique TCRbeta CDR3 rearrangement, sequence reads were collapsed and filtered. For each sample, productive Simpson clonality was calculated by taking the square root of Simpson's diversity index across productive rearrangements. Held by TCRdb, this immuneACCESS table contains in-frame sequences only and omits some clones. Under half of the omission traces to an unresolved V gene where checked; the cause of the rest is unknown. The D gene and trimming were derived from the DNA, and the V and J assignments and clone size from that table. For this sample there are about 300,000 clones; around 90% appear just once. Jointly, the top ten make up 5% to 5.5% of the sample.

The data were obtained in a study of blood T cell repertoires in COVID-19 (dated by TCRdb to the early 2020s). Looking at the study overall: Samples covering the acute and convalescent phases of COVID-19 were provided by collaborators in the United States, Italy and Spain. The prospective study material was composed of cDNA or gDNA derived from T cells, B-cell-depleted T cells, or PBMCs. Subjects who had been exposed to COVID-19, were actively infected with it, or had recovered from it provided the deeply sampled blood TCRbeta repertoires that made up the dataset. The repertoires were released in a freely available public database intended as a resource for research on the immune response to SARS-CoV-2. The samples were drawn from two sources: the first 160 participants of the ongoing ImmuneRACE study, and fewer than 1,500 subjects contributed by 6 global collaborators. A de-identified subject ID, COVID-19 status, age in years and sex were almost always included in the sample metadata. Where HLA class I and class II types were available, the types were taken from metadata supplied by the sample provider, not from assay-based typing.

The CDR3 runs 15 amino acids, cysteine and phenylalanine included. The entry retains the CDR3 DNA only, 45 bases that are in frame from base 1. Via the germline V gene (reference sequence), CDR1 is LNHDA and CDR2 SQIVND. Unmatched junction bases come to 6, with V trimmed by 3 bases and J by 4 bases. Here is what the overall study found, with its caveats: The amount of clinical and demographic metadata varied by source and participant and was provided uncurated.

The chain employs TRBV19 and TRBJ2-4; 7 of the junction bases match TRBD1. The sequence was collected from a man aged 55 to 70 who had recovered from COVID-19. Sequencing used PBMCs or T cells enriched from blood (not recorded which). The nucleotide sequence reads TGTGCCAGTAGTATTCAACCGGGACAGAAAAACATTCAGTACTTC. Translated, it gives CASSIQPGQKNIQYF.